This passage covers 26 T cell receptor beta chains from one sample sequenced in a study of blood T cell repertoires in COVID-19. Here immunoSEQ multiplex PCR was the method, and the copy in TCRdb shows in-frame clones only, minus some. Of about 130,000 clones listed, roughly four fifths are singletons. Sequenced: peripheral blood. Source of these receptors: a man aged 55 to 70 with acute or convalescent COVID-19.

V usage is TRBV10-3 and J usage is TRBJ1-1; 8 bases match TRBD1. CDR3 length: 15 residues. Germline V gene sequence: CDR1 ENHRY, CDR2 SYGVKD. With 6 bases clipped from V and 5 bases from J, the junction kept 11 bases outside the gene matches. This CDR3 is CAISPTDRAGTEAFF. The CDR3 nucleotides read TGTGCCATCAGCCCTACGGACAGGGCGGGGACTGAAGCTTTCTTT.

V usage is TRBV10-3 and J usage is TRBJ2-1; possible D gene TRBD2, 7 bases. The V end lost 4 bases, the J end lost 12 bases, and 22 bases lay between the germline ends. The V gene's germline CDR1 is ENHRY and CDR2 SYGVKD. This CDR3 is 15 amino acids long. The CDR3 protein is CAISGGDRPGLGQFF. CDR3 in DNA: TGTGCCATCAGTGGGGGCGACAGGCCAGGACTAGGGCAGTTCTTC.

The chain uses TRBV10-2 and TRBJ1-2; the match to TRBD1 covers 7 bases. The CDR3 is made up of 14 amino acids. CDR1 is WSHSY, CDR2 SAAADI, per germline. V dropped 5 bases and J dropped 6; count of bases not matched to a gene: 9. In nucleotides, the CDR3 is TGCGCCAGCAGTCGGGGACAGATTTACGATGGCTACACCTTC. Encoded protein: CASSRGQIYDGYTF.

This rearrangement joins TRBV5-1 to TRBJ2-2, with TRBD2 matching 9 bases. The CDR3 sequence is 16 residues long. Germline loops: CDR1 SGHRS, CDR2 YFSETQ. After removal of 2 bases from V and 2 bases from J, the junction contained 4 bases not matched to a gene. In DNA form, the CDR3 reads TGCGCCAGCAGCTTCCAAGCGGGAGGAAACACCGGGGAGCTGTTTTTT. It translates to CASSFQAGGNTGELFF.

The chain employs TRBV28 and TRBJ2-6; D is undetermined. Germline V gene data show CDR1 as MDHEN and CDR2 as SYDVKM. CDR3 length equals 15 residues. V was trimmed by 4 bases and J by 1 base, leaving 8 bases between them. CDR3 region: CASSYDTSGANVLTF. Here the CDR3 DNA reads TGTGCCAGCAGTTACGACACGTCTGGGGCCAACGTCCTGACTTTC.

This clone was counted a single time. The V gene is TRBV28, the J gene TRBJ1-4; 10 bases align to TRBD1. The V and J ends lost 3 bases and 6 bases, in that order; junction bases with no gene match: 7. The CDR3 is 16 residues long. Per the germline V gene, CDR1 is MDHEN and CDR2 is SYDVKM. The CDR3 DNA is TGTGCCAGCAGTTTGCCCACCGGGACAGGGGATGAAAAACTGTTTTTT. It specifies CASSLPTGTGDEKLFF.

This clone showed up just a few times. Other DNA sequences in the sample encode the same CDR3. The chain links TRBV27 to TRBJ1-4; weak D call: TRBD1 (5 bases). This CDR3 comprises 13 residues. CDR1 is MNHEY, CDR2 SMNVEV, per germline (reference sequence). The V and J ends lost 3 bases and 6 bases respectively, with 8 bases between them. The CDR3 DNA is TGTGCCAGCAGTTTCGGGGGTGATGAAAAACTGTTTTTT. Translation gives CASSFGGDEKLFF.

This rearrangement joins TRBV5-5 to TRBJ2-3; perhaps TRBD2 as D (5 bases). Trimming shortened V by 2 bases and J by 5 bases, and 9 bases separated the two germline ends. The germline gives CDR1 SGHKS, CDR2 YYEKEE (reference sequence). The CDR3 consists of 13 residues. This chain's CDR3 is CASSFLAEDTQYF. Here the CDR3 DNA reads TGTGCCAGCAGCTTCCTAGCAGAAGATACGCAGTATTTT.

Here the CDR3 reads CASSLGGAGEQFF. Here the CDR3 DNA reads TGTGCCAGCAGCTTAGGGGGAGCGGGGGAGCAGTTCTTC. The chain joins TRBV7-2 to TRBJ2-1; TRBD2 aligns across 7 bases. The germline gives CDR1 SGHTA, CDR2 FQGNSA. CDR3 length: 13 amino acids. Unmatched junction bases numbered 4, after V lost 1 base and J lost 10 bases.

The genes are TRBV6-5 and TRBJ1-2; 9 nucleotides align to TRBD1. J gave up 7 bases and V 10 bases, and 7 bases lay outside the gene matches. Germline lookup yields CDR1 MNHEY and CDR2 SVGAGI. This CDR3 region has 12 residues. The CDR3: CATTGTGIGYTF. CDR3 bases: TGTGCCACCACCGGGACAGGGATTGGCTACACCTTC.

This chain links TRBV6-6 with TRBJ1-1; the D is unclear. CDR1 MNHNY and CDR2 SVGAGI come from the germline V gene (reference sequence). V was cut by 7 bases and J by 3 bases, with 12 bases left in between. CDR3 length: 13 amino acids. CDR3 sequence: CASTWPGDTEAFF. The CDR3 bases are TGTGCCAGCACCTGGCCCGGGGACACTGAAGCTTTCTTT.

V usage is TRBV9 and J usage is TRBJ1-2; the match to TRBD1 covers 10 bases. Germline CDR1 and CDR2: SGDLS and YYNGEE. The CDR3 spans 15 residues. Unmatched junction bases numbered 8, after V lost 2 bases and J lost 7 bases. This CDR3 reads CASSVGVGQGFGYTF. Written as DNA, the CDR3 is TGTGCCAGCAGCGTGGGCGTGGGACAGGGGTTTGGCTACACCTTC. Combining the CDR3 with reference TRBV9 and TRBJ1-2 gives the whole variable domain DSGVTQTPKHLITATGQRVTLRCSPRSGDLSVYWYQQSLDQGLQFLIQYYNGEERAKGNILERFSAQQFPDLHSELNLSSLELGDSALYFCASSVGVGQGFGYTFGSGTRLTVV.

The chain couples TRBV28 to TRBJ1-4, with D perhaps matching TRBD1 (6 bases). Trimming pared 5 bases from V and 1 base from J, leaving 8 bases between. CDR1 is MDHEN, CDR2 SYDVKM, per germline. The CDR3 has 14 amino acids. CDR3 sequence reads: CASSNRVTNEKLFF. DNA for the CDR3: TGTGCCAGCAGTAACAGGGTAACTAATGAAAAACTGTTTTTT.

The chain employs TRBV4-2 and TRBJ2-7; TRBD2 agrees at 9 bases. With 4 bases clipped from V and 2 bases from J, the junction kept 9 bases outside the gene matches. The germline V gene encodes CDR1 LGHNA and CDR2 YNFKEQ. This CDR3 has 16 residues. CDR3 DNA: TGTGCCAGCAGCCTCGGGGGAGCGGGAGGCCCCTACGAGCAGTACTTC. Encoded protein: CASSLGGAGGPYEQYF.

This clone appeared once. This chain connects TRBV5-5 to TRBJ2-3; TRBD2 matches 10 bases. V shed 1 base and J 4 bases; nucleotides not matched to a gene: 9. The CDR3 sequence is 17 residues long. Germline V gene data show CDR1 as SGHKS and CDR2 as YYEKEE (reference sequence). CDR3 protein: CASSLQTSGAGPDTQYF. CDR3 DNA: TGTGCCAGCAGCTTGCAAACTAGCGGGGCGGGCCCAGATACGCAGTATTTT.

This chain uses TRBV3-1 (or the pseudogene TRBV3-2) with TRBJ1-2; the D is unclear. V dropped 0 bases and J dropped 4 bases, with 12 bases sitting between them. The CDR3 loop spans 15 amino acids. Germline CDR1 and CDR2: LGHDT and YNNKEL (reference sequence). The CDR3 DNA is TGTGCCAGCAGCCAAGAAGCAGGTGGCGCCTATGGCTACACCTTC. Translating gives CASSQEAGGAYGYTF.

The chain carries TRBV4-2 and TRBJ2-5; D uncertain. V was trimmed by 4 bases and J by 2 bases, leaving 11 bases between them. Germline-derived CDR1 and CDR2 are LGHNA and YNFKEQ. The CDR3 totals 14 residues. CDR3 amino acids: CASSRLGEQETQYF. The CDR3 region has the DNA TGTGCCAGCAGCCGGCTTGGAGAGCAAGAGACCCAGTACTTC.

V usage is TRBV28 and J usage is TRBJ1-4; 7 bases agree with TRBD1. Germline lookup yields CDR1 MDHEN and CDR2 SYDVKM. The CDR3 consists of 13 residues. The trim removed 6 bases at V and 8 bases at J, leaving 6 bases unmatched. Here the CDR3 DNA reads TGTGCCAGCAGCTTACAGGGGTTGGAAAAACTGTTTTTT. Translating it yields CASSLQGLEKLFF.

The genes are TRBV10-3 and TRBJ2-5; 11 bases match TRBD2. Looked up from germline, CDR1 is ENHRY and CDR2 is SYGVKD. This CDR3 contains 16 residues. Trimming cost V 2 bases and J 3 bases; bases outside gene matches: 5. The CDR3 protein is CAISETGTSGKETQYF. Here the CDR3 DNA reads TGTGCCATCAGTGAGACTGGGACTAGCGGAAAAGAGACCCAGTACTTC.

The chain has TRBV27 and TRBJ2-7; D is undetermined. In germline, CDR1 is MNHEY, CDR2 SMNVEV (reference sequence). The V and J ends lost 5 bases and 2 bases respectively, with 13 bases between them. The CDR3 runs 14 residues. Here the CDR3 reads CASSPGLGTYEQYF. CDR3 bases: TGTGCCAGCAGTCCAGGCCTGGGTACCTACGAGCAGTACTTC.

This chain joins TRBV28 and TRBJ2-7; perhaps TRBD1 as D (6 bases). The CDR3 length is 15 residues. Trimming shortened V by 4 bases and J by 0 bases, and 13 bases separated the two germline ends. From germline, CDR1 is MDHEN and CDR2 SYDVKM. CDR3 in DNA: TGTGCCAGCAGTTCCGGACAGAGCTTCTCCTACGAGCAGTACTTC. Residues: CASSSGQSFSYEQYF.

The chain is built from TRBV11-2 and TRBJ2-1; D is possibly TRBD2 (6 bases). Germline V gene lookup returns CDR1 SGHAT and CDR2 FQNNGV. The length of the CDR3 is 17 residues. V lost 4 bases, J lost 0 bases, and 16 bases lay in between. This chain's CDR3 is CASSSYKRASSYNEQFF. In DNA, the CDR3 is TGTGCCAGCAGCTCCTATAAGCGGGCTAGCTCCTACAATGAGCAGTTCTTC.

The J gene is TRBJ1-4, the V gene TRBV5-8; TRBD1 matches at 7 bases. Losses at the gene ends were 1 base for V and 9 bases for J; bases not matched to a gene: 9. Germline CDR1 reads SGHTS; CDR2 reads YDEGEE. This CDR3 has 15 amino acids. The CDR3 sequence is CASSLPTGSSQKLFF. CDR3 nucleotide sequence: TGTGCCAGCAGCTTGCCGACAGGGTCCAGCCAAAAACTGTTTTTT.

The rearrangement joins TRBV5-1 to TRBJ2-7; D is perhaps TRBD2 (6 bases). Looked up from germline, CDR1 is SGHRS and CDR2 is YFSETQ. CDR3 length: 17 amino acids. V dropped 4 bases and J dropped 0 bases, with 20 bases sitting between them. The CDR3 protein is CASSRSRLGKVSYEQYF. In DNA, the CDR3 is TGCGCCAGCAGCCGATCCCGACTAGGGAAAGTCTCCTACGAGCAGTACTTC.

The V and J genes are TRBV4-2 and TRBJ1-1, with a possible D match to TRBD1 (5 bases). The germline V gene has CDR1 LGHNA and CDR2 YNFKEQ. Trimming removed 1 base at V and 6 bases at J, with 9 bases between. The CDR3 is 13 residues long. In nucleotides, the CDR3 is TGTGCCAGCAGCCAAGCTGGGGGGGCTGAAGCTTTCTTT. Residues: CASSQAGGAEAFF.

The chain carries TRBV3-1 (or the pseudogene TRBV3-2) and TRBJ2-1, with TRBD2 matching over 9 bases. This CDR3 has 19 amino acids. V was pared by 0 bases and J by 1 base, with 10 bases of the junction left unmatched. Per the germline V gene, CDR1 is LGHDT and CDR2 is YNNKEL (reference sequence). The CDR3 loop reads CASSQESLAGMWSYNEQFF. DNA of the CDR3: TGTGCCAGCAGCCAAGAAAGCCTAGCGGGAATGTGGTCCTACAATGAGCAGTTCTTC.